This T cell receptor beta chain was recovered during a study of CD8+ T cells in alopecia areata. Broader study findings: Greater clonality was observed in lesional scalp samples, especially alopecia totalis/universalis, versus normal scalp.

Extracted RNA was reverse transcribed, and the resulting cDNA served as sequencing template. Some clones are missing from TCRdb's copy, which holds only in-frame ones; the method was immunoSEQ multiplex PCR. The table shows about 200,000 clones, with roughly two fifths occurring only once. As regards this clone: Its antigen is currently unknown.

Described treatment: oral pan-JAK inhibitor, 5-10 mg twice daily. This specimen was CD4+ T cells sorted from blood, taken at approximately week 31, from a patient treated with tofacitinib. This receptor was identified in a human donor with alopecia areata.

The CDR3 nucleotides read TGCGCCAGCAGCGATGGGACTAGCGGGAGTAACATTCAGTACTTC. This sequence encodes CASSDGTSGSNIQYF. The chain joins TRBV5-1 to TRBJ2-4; 14 positions match TRBD2. V shed 4 bases and J 7 bases; nucleotides not matched to a gene: 4. The CDR3 runs 15 residues. Germline V gene lookup returns CDR1 SGHRS and CDR2 YFSETQ.